A selection of T cell receptor beta chains follows, all from one sample in a study of cytomegalovirus exposure and HLA in healthy donors. Repertoires were generated with immunoSEQ multiplex PCR, while TCRdb's copy carries only in-frame clones and drops some. The sample table includes roughly 27,000 clones. The sample was PBMCs. The receptor source for this set is a man between 25 and 39 years old in good health and CMV-seronegative. CDR3s include the opening cysteine and the closing phenylalanine or tryptophan. The D gene is left open where the match is weak.

V	J	D	DNA	CDR3
TRBV5-1	TRBJ1-3	.	TGCGCCAGCAGCTCATATTCCACTACAGGGATAACTGGAAACACCATATATTTT	CASSSYSTTGITGNTIYF
TRBV5-1	TRBJ2-3	TRBD1	TGCGCCAGCAGCTTGGAACAGGGGCGGGATACGCAGTATTTT	CASSLEQGRDTQYF
TRBV7-2	TRBJ2-1	.	TGTGCCAGCAGCTTAGCGCTGAGAGGGGAGCAGTTCTTC	CASSLALRGEQFF
TRBV13	TRBJ2-3	TRBD2	TGTGCCAGCAGGACCGGGACTACTAGCACAGATACGCAGTATTTT	CASRTGTTSTDTQYF
TRBV13	TRBJ2-2	.	TGTGCCAGCAGCTTCAGGGATTCCGGGGAGCTGTTTTTT	CASSFRDSGELFF
TRBV11-2	TRBJ2-2	.	TGTGCCAGCAGCTTCCTTCTAGAGAACACCGGGGAGCTGTTTTTT	CASSFLLENTGELFF
TRBV14	TRBJ2-3	TRBD2	TGTGCCAGCAGCCAAGATCTTGTCCAGCGGGGGGGCCGTACGCAGTATTTT	CASSQDLVQRGGRTQYF
TRBV11-3	TRBJ1-1	.	TGTGCCAGCAGCGCCCGGAGAGGGACTGAAGCTTTCTTT	CASSARRGTEAFF
TRBV28	TRBJ1-1	TRBD1	TGTGCCAGCAGTTTGTTACAGGGGCACATGAACACTGAAGCTTTCTTT	CASSLLQGHMNTEAFF
TRBV5-5	TRBJ2-3	.	TGTGCCAGCAGCTTGGTGTATGCAGATACGCAGTATTTT	CASSLVYADTQYF
TRBV18	TRBJ2-7	.	TGTGCCAGCTCACCAGACGTGGCAGGGAAGCAGTACTTC	CASSPDVAGKQYF
TRBV5-1	TRBJ2-3	.	TGCGCCAGCAGCTCCCGAATGGGGGCGATAGGGGATACGCAGTATTTT	CASSSRMGAIGDTQYF
TRBV28	TRBJ2-3	.	TGTGCCAGCAGCCTTGTCACAGATACGCAGTATTTT	CASSLVTDTQYF
TRBV7-9	TRBJ2-3	.	TGTGCCAGCAGCAGCTTAGGGGACACTTACACAGATACGCAGTATTTT	CASSSLGDTYTDTQYF
TRBV5-1	TRBJ2-2	TRBD2	TGCGCCAGCAGTCCCGGACTAGCGGAAGACACCGGGGAGCTGTTTTTT	CASSPGLAEDTGELFF
TRBV19	TRBJ1-3	.	TGTGCCAGTATGTCGTCTGGAAACACCATATATTTT	CASMSSGNTIYF
TRBV28	TRBJ2-7	.	TGTGCCAGCAGTTTGGACAACCACTACGAGCAGTACTTC	CASSLDNHYEQYF
TRBV7-9	TRBJ2-3	.	TGTGCCAGCAGCTCAGGGGGGACGACTCTAAGCACAGATACGCAGTATTTT	CASSSGGTTLSTDTQYF
TRBV10-3	TRBJ2-3	.	TGTGCCATCAGGGGGACTGGCGACGCAGATACGCAGTATTTT	CAIRGTGDADTQYF
TRBV30	TRBJ1-2	.	TGTGCCTGGAGTCCCGACAATAACTATGGCTACACCTTC	CAWSPDNNYGYTF
TRBV18	TRBJ2-7	TRBD2	TGTGCCAGCTCAACGGGGACTAGCGGCCCCTACGAGCAGTACTTC	CASSTGTSGPYEQYF
TRBV29-1	TRBJ2-1	TRBD2	TGCAGCGCCCCAGTTAGCGGGAGTTTCGGCGATGAGCAGTTCTTC	CSAPVSGSFGDEQFF
TRBV18	TRBJ2-7	.	TGTGCCAGCTCACCCCCTAGCGTAAGCTCCTACGAGCAGTACTTC	CASSPPSVSSYEQYF
TRBV4-1	TRBJ1-2	TRBD1	TGCGCCAGCAGCCCAGGGACAGGTCTACTTTGGGGCTATGGCTACACCTTC	CASSPGTGLLWGYGYTF
TRBV4-2	TRBJ2-1	TRBD2	TGTGCCAGCAGCCTGTCCAGCGGGGGGCAACCCAATGAGCAGTTCTTC	CASSLSSGGQPNEQFF
TRBV7-9	TRBJ2-7	TRBD1	TGTGCCAGCAGCCCTTGGACAGGGGCCTACGAGCAGTACTTC	CASSPWTGAYEQYF
TRBV10-3	TRBJ2-5	.	TGTGCCATCGCCCTGGCGGGCGGCCAAGAGACCCAGTACTTC	CAIALAGGQETQYF
TRBV7-4	TRBJ1-2	TRBD1	TGTGCCAGCAGCTTAGGGGACAGGCATATGAATCGCTACACCTTC	CASSLGDRHMNRYTF
TRBV7-9	TRBJ2-1	TRBD2	TGTGCCAGCAGCTCTCTCGCCGGGACTAGCGGGAGGGCCCGGGAGCAGTTCTTC	CASSSLAGTSGRAREQFF
TRBV4-1	TRBJ1-4	.	TGCGCCAGCAGCCAAGACACCCTATTAGCGGGGGAAAAACTGTTTTTT	CASSQDTLLAGEKLFF
TRBV18	TRBJ2-5	.	TGTGCCAGCTCACCGAGTTGGGAGACCCAGTACTTC	CASSPSWETQYF
TRBV30	TRBJ2-7	.	TGTGCCTGGAGCCGACAGGTCTCCTACGAGCAGTACTTC	CAWSRQVSYEQYF
TRBV7-3	TRBJ1-1	TRBD1	TGTGCCAGCAGATCCGACAGGGGCACTGAAGCTTTCTTT	CASRSDRGTEAFF
TRBV5-1	TRBJ1-1	.	TGCGCCAGCACTCCTGGTGGAGGGGCAGGGAACACTGAAGCTTTCTTT	CASTPGGGAGNTEAFF
TRBV29-1	TRBJ2-7	TRBD1	TGCAGCGTTCGGACAGGGATAACCTACGAGCAGTACTTC	CSVRTGITYEQYF
TRBV20-1	TRBJ1-1	.	TGCAGTGCTAGAGGGGGCAGTCGAGCTTTCTTT	CSARGGSRAFF
TRBV9	TRBJ1-2	TRBD1	TGTGCCAGCAGCGCTTACGGACAGGGGACCCCCAACGGCTACACCTTC	CASSAYGQGTPNGYTF
TRBV6-1	TRBJ1-1	TRBD1	TGTGCCAGCAGAGGGACAGGGGCGCGCACTGAAGCTTTCTTT	CASRGTGARTEAFF
TRBV6-5	TRBJ2-7	TRBD2	TGTGCCAGCACTACTAGCGTTCCCTACGAGCAGTACTTC	CASTTSVPYEQYF
TRBV29-1	TRBJ1-2	TRBD1	TGCAGCGTTGTCCGACAGGGGGCGGATGGCTACACCTTC	CSVVRQGADGYTF
TRBV19	TRBJ2-3	TRBD1	TGTGCCAGTAGTATAAGAGGGACAGGGAGCACAGATACGCAGTATTTT	CASSIRGTGSTDTQYF
TRBV11-2	TRBJ2-5	.	TGTGCCAGCAGCTTGGCAGGGTTGGAGACCCAGTACTTC	CASSLAGLETQYF
TRBV10-2	TRBJ1-2	.	TGCGCCAGCAGTGAGGCGAACCTTAACTATGGCTACACCTTC	CASSEANLNYGYTF
TRBV7-9	TRBJ2-5	.	TGTGCCAGCAGCTTGAGTATAGTACGCAATCTCCAAGAGACCCAGTACTTC	CASSLSIVRNLQETQYF
TRBV28	TRBJ1-4	TRBD1	TGTGCCAGCAGTTTAGGGACAGGGTCCGATGAAAAACTGTTTTTT	CASSLGTGSDEKLFF